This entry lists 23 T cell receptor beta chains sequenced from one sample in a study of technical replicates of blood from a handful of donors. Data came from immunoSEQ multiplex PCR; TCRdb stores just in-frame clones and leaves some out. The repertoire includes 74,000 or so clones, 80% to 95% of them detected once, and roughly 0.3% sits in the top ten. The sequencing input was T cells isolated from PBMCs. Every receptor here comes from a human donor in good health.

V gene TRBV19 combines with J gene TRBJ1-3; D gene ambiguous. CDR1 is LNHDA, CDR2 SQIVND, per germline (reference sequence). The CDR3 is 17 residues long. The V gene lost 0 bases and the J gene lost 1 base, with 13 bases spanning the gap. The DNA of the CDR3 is TGTGCCAGTAGTATAGACCCAACTTACCCGTCTGGAAACACCATATATTTT. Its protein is CASSIDPTYPSGNTIYF. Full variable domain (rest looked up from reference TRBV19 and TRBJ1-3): DGGITQSPKYLFRKEGQNVTLSCEQNLNHDAMYWYRQDPGQGLRLIYYSQIVNDFQKGDIAEGYSVSREKKESFPLTVTSAQKNPTAFYLCASSIDPTYPSGNTIYFGEGSWLTVV.

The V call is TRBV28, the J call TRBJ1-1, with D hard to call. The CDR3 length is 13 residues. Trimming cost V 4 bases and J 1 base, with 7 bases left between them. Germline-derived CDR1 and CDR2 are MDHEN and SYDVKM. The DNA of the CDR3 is TGTGCCAGCAGTTACTCCCAGAACACTGAAGCTTTCTTT. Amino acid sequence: CASSYSQNTEAFF.

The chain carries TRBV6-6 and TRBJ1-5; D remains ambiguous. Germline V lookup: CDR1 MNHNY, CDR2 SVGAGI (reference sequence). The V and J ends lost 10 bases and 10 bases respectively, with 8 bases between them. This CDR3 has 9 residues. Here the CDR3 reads CATGRPQHF. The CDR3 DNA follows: TGTGCCACAGGCCGTCCCCAGCATTTT.

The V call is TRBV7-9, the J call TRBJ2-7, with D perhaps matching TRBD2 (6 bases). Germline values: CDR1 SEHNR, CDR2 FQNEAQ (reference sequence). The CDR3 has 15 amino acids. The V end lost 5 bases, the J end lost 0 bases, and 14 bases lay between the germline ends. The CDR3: CASSRSGELSYEQYF. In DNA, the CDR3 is TGTGCCAGCAGCCGGTCGGGAGAGCTCTCCTACGAGCAGTACTTC.

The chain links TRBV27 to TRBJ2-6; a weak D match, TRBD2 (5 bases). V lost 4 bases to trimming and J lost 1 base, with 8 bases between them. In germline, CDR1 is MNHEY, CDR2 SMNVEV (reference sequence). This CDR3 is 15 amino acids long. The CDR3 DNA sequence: TGTGCCAGCAGTTCGAGGGCGTCTGGGGCCAACGTCCTGACTTTC. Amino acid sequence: CASSSRASGANVLTF.

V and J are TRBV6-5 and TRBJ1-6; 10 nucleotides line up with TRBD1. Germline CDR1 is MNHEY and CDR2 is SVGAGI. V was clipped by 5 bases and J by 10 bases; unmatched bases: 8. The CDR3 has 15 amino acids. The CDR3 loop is CASSAKGQGSSPLHF. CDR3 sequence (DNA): TGTGCCAGCAGTGCCAAGGGACAGGGGAGCTCACCCCTCCACTTT.

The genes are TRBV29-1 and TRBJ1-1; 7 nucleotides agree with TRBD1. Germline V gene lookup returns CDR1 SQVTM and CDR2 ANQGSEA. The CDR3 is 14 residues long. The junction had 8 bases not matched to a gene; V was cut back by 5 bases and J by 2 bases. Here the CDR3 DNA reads TGCAGCGTTCGCCGGGACAGACAAAACACTGAAGCTTTCTTT. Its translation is CSVRRDRQNTEAFF.

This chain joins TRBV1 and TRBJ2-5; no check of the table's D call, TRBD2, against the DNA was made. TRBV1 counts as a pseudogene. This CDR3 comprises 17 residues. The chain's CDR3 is CTSSQDSLGGFAETQYF. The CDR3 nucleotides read TGCACCAGCAGCCAAGATAGCCTAGGAGGTTTCGCCGAGACCCAGTACTTC.

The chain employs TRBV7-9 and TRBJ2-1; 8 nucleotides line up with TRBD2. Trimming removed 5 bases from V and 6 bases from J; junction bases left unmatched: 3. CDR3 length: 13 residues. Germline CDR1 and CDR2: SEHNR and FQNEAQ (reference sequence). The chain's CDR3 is CASSKSGSNEQFF. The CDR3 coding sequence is TGTGCCAGCAGCAAAAGCGGGAGCAATGAGCAGTTCTTC. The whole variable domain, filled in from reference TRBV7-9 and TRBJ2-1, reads DTGVSQNPRHKITKRGQNVTFRCDPISEHNRLYWYRQTLGQGPEFLTYFQNEAQLEKSRLLSDRFSAERPKGSFSTLEIQRTEQGDSAMYLCASSKSGSNEQFFGPGTRLTVL.

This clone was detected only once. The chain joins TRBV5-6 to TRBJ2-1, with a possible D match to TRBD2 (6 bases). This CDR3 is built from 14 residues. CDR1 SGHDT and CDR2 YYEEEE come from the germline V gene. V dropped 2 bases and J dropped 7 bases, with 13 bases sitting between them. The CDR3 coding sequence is TGTGCCAGCAGCTTTGGCGGGGTAAATAATGAGCAGTTCTTC. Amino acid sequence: CASSFGGVNNEQFF.

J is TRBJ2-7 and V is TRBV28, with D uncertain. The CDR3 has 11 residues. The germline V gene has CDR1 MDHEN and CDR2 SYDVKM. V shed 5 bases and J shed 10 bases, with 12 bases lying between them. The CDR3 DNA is TGTGCCAGCAGTCATAACTATCCCCAGTACTTC. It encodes CASSHNYPQYF.

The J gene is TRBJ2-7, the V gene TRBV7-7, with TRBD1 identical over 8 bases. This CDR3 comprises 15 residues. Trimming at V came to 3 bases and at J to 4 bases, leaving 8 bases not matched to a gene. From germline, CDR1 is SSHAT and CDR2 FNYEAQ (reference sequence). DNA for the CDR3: TGTGCCAGCAGCTTGCGGACAGGGCTGGCATACGAGCAGTACTTC. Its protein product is CASSLRTGLAYEQYF.

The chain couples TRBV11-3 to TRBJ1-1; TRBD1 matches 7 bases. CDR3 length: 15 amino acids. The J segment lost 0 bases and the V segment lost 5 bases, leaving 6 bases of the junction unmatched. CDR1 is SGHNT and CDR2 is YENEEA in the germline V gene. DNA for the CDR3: TGTGCCAGCAGCGTCCAGACAGGGTTGAACACTGAAGCTTTCTTT. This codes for CASSVQTGLNTEAFF. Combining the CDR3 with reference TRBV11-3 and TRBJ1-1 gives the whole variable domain EAGVVQSPRYKIIEKKQPVAFWCNPISGHNTLYWYLQNLGQGPELLIRYENEEAVDDSQLPKDRFSAERLKGVDSTLKIQPAELGDSAVYLCASSVQTGLNTEAFFGQGTRLTVV.

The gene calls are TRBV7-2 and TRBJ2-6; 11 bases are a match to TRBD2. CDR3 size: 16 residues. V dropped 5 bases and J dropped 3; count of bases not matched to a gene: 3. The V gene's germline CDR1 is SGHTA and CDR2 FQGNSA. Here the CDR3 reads CASSLLAGGGANVLTF. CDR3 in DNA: TGTGCCAGCAGCCTTCTAGCGGGAGGTGGGGCCAACGTCCTGACTTTC.

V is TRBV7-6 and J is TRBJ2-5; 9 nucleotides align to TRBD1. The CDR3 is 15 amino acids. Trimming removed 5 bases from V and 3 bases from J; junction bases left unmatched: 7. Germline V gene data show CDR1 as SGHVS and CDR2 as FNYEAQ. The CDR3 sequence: CASSLEGTGKETQYF. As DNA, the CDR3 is TGTGCCAGCAGCCTCGAGGGGACAGGGAAAGAGACCCAGTACTTC.

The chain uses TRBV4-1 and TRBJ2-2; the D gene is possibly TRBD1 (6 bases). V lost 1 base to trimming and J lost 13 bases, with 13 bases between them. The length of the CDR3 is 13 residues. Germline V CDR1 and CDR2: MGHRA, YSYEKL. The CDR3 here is CASSQARTEGLFF. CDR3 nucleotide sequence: TGCGCCAGCAGCCAAGCTCGGACAGAGGGGCTGTTTTTT.

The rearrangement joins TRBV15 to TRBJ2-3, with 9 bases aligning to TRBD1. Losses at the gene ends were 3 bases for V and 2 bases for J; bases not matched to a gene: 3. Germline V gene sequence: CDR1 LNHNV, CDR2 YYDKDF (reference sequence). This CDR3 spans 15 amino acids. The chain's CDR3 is CATSSRDRATDTQYF. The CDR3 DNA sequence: TGTGCCACCAGCAGCCGGGACAGGGCCACAGATACGCAGTATTTT.

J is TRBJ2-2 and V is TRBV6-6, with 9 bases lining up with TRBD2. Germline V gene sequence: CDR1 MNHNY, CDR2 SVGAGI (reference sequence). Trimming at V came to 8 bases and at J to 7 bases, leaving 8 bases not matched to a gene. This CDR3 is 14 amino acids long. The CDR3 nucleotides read TGTGCCAGCCTCAGGGCGGGAGGGGTCGGGGAGCTGTTTTTT. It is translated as CASLRAGGVGELFF.

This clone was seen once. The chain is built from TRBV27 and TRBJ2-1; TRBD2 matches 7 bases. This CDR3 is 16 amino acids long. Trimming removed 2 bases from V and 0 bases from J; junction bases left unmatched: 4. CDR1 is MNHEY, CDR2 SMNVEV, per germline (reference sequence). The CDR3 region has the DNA TGTGCCAGCAGTTTAGTGGCGGGAGACTCCTACAATGAGCAGTTCTTC. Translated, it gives CASSLVAGDSYNEQFF.

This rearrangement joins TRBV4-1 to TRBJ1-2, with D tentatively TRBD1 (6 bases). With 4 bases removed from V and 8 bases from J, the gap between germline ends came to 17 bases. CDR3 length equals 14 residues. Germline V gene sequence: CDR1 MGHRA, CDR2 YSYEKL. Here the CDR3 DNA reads TGCGCCAGCAGCCGAGAGAACAGGGACCGGGGCTACACCTTC. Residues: CASSRENRDRGYTF.

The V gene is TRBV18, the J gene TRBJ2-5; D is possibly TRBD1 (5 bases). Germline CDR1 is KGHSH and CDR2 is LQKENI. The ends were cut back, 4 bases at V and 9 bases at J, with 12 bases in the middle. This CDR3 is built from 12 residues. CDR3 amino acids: CASSLDEGAQYF. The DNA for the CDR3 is TGTGCCAGCTCACTCGACGAAGGGGCCCAGTACTTC.

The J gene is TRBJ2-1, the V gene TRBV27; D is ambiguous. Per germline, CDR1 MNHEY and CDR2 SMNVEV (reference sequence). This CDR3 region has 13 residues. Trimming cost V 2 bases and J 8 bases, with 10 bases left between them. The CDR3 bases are TGTGCCAGCAGTTTAGGGCTATCCGATGAGCAGTTCTTC. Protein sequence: CASSLGLSDEQFF.

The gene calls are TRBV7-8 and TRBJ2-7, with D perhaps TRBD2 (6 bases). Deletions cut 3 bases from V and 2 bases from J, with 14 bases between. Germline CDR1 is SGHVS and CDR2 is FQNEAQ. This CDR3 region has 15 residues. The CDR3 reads CASSFYSGDPYEQYF. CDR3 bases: TGTGCCAGCAGCTTCTATAGCGGCGACCCCTACGAGCAGTACTTC.